Below, one T cell receptor (beta chain) is given with its context. Original data processing: For nucleated cells, counts were estimated from reference gene primer amplification. Method: immunoSEQ multiplex PCR; TCRdb's copy keeps in-frame clones and lacks some. V, J and clone size reflect that table, while D and trimming were determined from the DNA. Among a few hundred thousand clones listed, roughly 87% were seen once. These data come from a study of blood T cell repertoires in COVID-19. Overall study context: From the United States, Italy and Spain came samples of acute and convalescent COVID-19. In each case, the material was cDNA or gDNA derived from T cells, B-cell-depleted T cells, or PBMCs.

Germline V gives CDR1 LNHDA, CDR2 SQIVND (reference sequence). Trimming took off 5 bases at V and 7 bases at J, with 18 bases between the two ends. There are 15 residues in the CDR3. Material for sequencing was peripheral blood. The J gene is TRBJ2-1, the V gene TRBV19, with a weak D call TRBD2 (5 bases). This receptor was identified in a man aged 18 to 30 with active or convalescent COVID-19. In DNA, the CDR3 is TGTGCCAGTAGTGAACGGGGTCATATAGGGAATGAGCAGTTCTTC. Protein sequence: CASSERGHIGNEQFF. Using reference TRBV19 and TRBJ2-1 for the parts outside the CDR3, the full variable domain is DGGITQSPKYLFRKEGQNVTLSCEQNLNHDAMYWYRQDPGQGLRLIYYSQIVNDFQKGDIAEGYSVSREKKESFPLTVTSAQKNPTAFYLCASSERGHIGNEQFFGPGTRLTVL.